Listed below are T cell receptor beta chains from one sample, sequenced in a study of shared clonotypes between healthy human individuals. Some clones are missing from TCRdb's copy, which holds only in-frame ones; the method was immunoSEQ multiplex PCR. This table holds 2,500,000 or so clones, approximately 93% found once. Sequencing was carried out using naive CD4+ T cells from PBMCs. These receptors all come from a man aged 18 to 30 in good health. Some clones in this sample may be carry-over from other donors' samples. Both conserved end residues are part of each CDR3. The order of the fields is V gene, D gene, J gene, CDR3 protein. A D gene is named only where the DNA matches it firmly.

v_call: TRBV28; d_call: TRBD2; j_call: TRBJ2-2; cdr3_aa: CASSYGTSGRNTGELFF
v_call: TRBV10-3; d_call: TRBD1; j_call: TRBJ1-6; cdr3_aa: CAISDNRGPNSPLHF
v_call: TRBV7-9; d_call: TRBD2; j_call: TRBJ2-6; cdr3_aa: CASGRGGSGANVLTF
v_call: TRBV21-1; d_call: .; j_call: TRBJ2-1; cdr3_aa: CASGDSGSPLYNEQFF
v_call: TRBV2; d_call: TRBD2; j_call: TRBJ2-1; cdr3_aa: CASSPREGVREQFF
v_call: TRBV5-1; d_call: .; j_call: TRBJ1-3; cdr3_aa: CASSLGRLNTIYF
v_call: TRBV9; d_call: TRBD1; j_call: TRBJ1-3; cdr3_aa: CASSGYRGSSGNTIYF
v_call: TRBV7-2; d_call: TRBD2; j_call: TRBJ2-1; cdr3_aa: CASSPGTSRVNEQFF
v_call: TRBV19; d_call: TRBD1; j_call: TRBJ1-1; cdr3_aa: CASSIFRGGNTEAFF
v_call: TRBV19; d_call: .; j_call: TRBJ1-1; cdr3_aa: CASTQPGRDTEAFF
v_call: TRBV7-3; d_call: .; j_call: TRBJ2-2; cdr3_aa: CASSLSRSTGELFF
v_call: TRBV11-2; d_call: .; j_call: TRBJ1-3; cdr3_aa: CASSPRNSGNTIYF
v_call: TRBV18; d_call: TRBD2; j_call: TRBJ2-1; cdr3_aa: CASSVGTSGRRRDNEQFF
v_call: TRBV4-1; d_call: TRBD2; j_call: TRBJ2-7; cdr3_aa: CASSQRLAGGSSYEQYF
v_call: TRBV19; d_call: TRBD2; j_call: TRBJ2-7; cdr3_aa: CASSTGLARYEQYF
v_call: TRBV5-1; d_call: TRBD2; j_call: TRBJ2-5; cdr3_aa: CASSFGLAGFQETQYF
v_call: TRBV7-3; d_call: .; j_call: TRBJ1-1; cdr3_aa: CASSLFTLAGNTEAFF
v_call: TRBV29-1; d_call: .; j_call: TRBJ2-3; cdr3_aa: CSVEGRNTDTQYF
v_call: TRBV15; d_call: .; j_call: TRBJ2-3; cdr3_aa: CATSARGSRADTQYF
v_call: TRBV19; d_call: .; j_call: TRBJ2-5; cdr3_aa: CASSRTKGYQETQYF
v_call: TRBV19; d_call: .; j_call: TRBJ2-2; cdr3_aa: CASSITPNTGELFF
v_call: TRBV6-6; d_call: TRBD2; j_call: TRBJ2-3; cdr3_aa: CASSYSRLAGDTQYF
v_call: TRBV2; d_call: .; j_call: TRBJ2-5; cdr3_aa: CASSELTDQETQYF
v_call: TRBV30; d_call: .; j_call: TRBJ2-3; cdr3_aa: CAWTRLTVPADTQYF
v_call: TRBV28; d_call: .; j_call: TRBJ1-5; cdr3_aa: CASSRPVYSNQPQHF
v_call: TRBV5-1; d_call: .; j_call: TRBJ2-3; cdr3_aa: CASSSTGTSTDTQYF
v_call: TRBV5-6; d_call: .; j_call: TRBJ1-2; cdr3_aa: CASSLIRGVGGYTF
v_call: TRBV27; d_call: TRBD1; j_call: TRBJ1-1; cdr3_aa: CASIRGRGRRGEAFF
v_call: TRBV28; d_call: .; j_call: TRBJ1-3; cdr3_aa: CASSLHRAGNTIYF
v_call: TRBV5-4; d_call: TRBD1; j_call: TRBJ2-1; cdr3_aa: CASSFPGQGDNEQFF
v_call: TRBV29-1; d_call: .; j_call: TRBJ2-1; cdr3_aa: CSGFGSLKYNEQFF
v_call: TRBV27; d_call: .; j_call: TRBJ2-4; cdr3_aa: CASSWATGAKNIQYF
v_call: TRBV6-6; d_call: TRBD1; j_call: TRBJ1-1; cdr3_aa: CASRQGVNTEAFF
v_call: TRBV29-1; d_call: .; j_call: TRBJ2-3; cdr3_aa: CSVEEQGDGTDTQYF
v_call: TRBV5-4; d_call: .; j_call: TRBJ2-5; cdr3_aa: CASSLGQITEETQYF
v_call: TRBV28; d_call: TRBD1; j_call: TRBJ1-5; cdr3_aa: CASSLPRTGGGSNQPQHF
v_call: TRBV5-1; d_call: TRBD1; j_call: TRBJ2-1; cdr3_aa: CASSLPPRGPGSNEQFF
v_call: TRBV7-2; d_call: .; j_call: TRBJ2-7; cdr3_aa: CASKSGPFDEQYF
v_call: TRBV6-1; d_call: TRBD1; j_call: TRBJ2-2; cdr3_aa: CASSASTGATGELFF
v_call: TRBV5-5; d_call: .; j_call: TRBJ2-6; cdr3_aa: CASSRPERPSGANVLTF
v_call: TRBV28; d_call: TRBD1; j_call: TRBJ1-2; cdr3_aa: CASSPFDRVRAAYGYTF
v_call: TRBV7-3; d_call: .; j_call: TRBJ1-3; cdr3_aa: CASSPGYGNTIYF
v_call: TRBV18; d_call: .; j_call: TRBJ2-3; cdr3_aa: CASSPLPSQRDTQYF
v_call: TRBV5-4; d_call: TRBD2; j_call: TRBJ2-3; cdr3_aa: CASSPRLAGTSTDTQYF
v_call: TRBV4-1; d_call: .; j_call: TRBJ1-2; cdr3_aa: CASSQVNQGGNYGYTF
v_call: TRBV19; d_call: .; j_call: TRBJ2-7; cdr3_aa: CASSRAGTSSYEQYF
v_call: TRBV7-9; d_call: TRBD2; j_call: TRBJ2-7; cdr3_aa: CASSWGGLAGVGEQYF
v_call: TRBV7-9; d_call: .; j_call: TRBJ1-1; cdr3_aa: CASSLISGANTEAFF
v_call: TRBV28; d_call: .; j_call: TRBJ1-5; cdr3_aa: CASSLLRQPQHF
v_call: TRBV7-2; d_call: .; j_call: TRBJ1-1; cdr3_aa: CANSFYRRGMNTEAFF
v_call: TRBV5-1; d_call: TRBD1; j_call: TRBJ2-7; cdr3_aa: CASSFTGTGGYEQYF
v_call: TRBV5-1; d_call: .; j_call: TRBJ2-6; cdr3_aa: CASSSTTDDSERFDGANVLTF
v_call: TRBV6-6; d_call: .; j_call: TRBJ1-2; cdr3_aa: CASSPSFGYGYTF